This T cell receptor beta chain was identified during a study of T cells after yellow fever vaccination. Study-wide results and caveats: Across the CD4 and CD8 compartments, a small share of clonotypes was present in both.

TCRdb used MiXCR to reprocess the 5' RACE reads, holding one entry per CDR3 protein. The sample consists of about 580,000 distinct CDR3 sequences, 17% of them appearing once. This clonotype came up a few times. Its antigen is still unknown. Trimming removed 5 bases from V and 0 bases from J, with 12 bases in between. The CDR3 covers 14 residues. Germline lookup yields CDR1 SGHNT and CDR2 YYREEE (reference sequence). This TCR was sampled from a man aged 18-30 years who received the YFV17D yellow fever vaccine. The sample in question was PBMCs, obtained 5 to 6 days after the first yellow fever vaccination. This sequence joins TRBV5-4 and TRBJ2-7; D is perhaps TRBD1 or TRBD2 (5 bases each). CDR3 in amino acids: CASRSDGTSYEQYV. The CDR3 DNA is TGTGCCAGCAGGTCGGACGGGACCTCCTACGAGCAGTACGTC.